Below are 29 T cell receptor beta chains sequenced from a single sample in a study of T cells in Graves' hyperthyroidism and ophthalmopathy. Using RNA transcripts as the source, TCR beta CDR3 regions were amplified. HTBI primers were employed in a first-round RT-PCR of the TCR CDR3. Each CDR3 protein gets one entry after TCRdb re-called the multiplex PCR reads with MiXCR. The table includes approximately 370,000 distinct CDR3 sequences, 15% to 20% detected once. Sequenced material: blood. The receptors derive from a woman in her thirties with Graves' hyperthyroidism that later progressed to Graves' ophthalmopathy.

In its sample, this clonotype was seen a few times. The genes are TRBV5-8 and TRBJ2-7, with unresolved D. This CDR3 region has 13 residues. Germline lookup yields CDR1 SGHTS and CDR2 YDEGEE. The V end was cut by 2 bases, the J end by 6 bases, with 12 bases between. CDR3 sequence: CASSFSRGGEQYF. CDR3 DNA sequence: TGTGCCAGCAGCTTTTCTCGTGGTGGCGAGCAGTACTTC.

Concerning this clonotype itself: Since the CDR3 does not end with the conserved phenylalanine or tryptophan, this likely comes from a read error. This rearrangement joins TRBV24-1 to TRBJ2-1; 8 nucleotides line up with TRBD1. V dropped 2 bases and J dropped 2; count of bases not matched to a gene: 10. This CDR3 has 18 residues. CDR1 and CDR2 (germline): KGHDR, SFDVKD. The CDR3 loop reads CATSDSGLDRVAYNEQFS. The CDR3 nucleotides are TGTGCCACCAGTGATTCCGGCCTGGACAGGGTAGCCTACAATGAGCAGTTCTCC.

The sample holds a few counts of this clonotype. The chain recombines TRBV7-9 with TRBJ1-1; no firm D call. This CDR3 is built from 15 residues. Germline V gene sequence: CDR1 SEHNR, CDR2 FQNEAQ (reference sequence). Trimming shortened V by 4 bases and J by 1 base, and 13 bases separated the two germline ends. DNA for the CDR3: TGTGCCAGCAGCTGGGAGGCGGAAGGGAACACTGAAGCTTTCTTT. This codes for CASSWEAEGNTEAFF.

This clonotype appeared a few times. V is TRBV9 and J is TRBJ1-6, with D unresolved. Germline V gives CDR1 SGDLS, CDR2 YYNGEE. The CDR3 covers 14 residues. V was clipped by 0 bases and J by 8 bases, with 9 bases between them. The CDR3, as DNA: TGTGCCAGCAGCGTAGGTCTGGGAGATTCACCCCTCCACTTT. The encoded protein is CASSVGLGDSPLHF. The entire variable domain, with the rest obtained from reference TRBV9 and TRBJ1-6, is as follows: DSGVTQTPKHLITATGQRVTLRCSPRSGDLSVYWYQQSLDQGLQFLIQYYNGEERAKGNILERFSAQQFPDLHSELNLSSLELGDSALYFCASSVGLGDSPLHFGNGTRLTVT.

This clonotype was detected a few times. DNA of the CDR3: TGTGCCACCAAGGGCGCACCAAGTACGCAGTATTTT. Its translation: CATKGAPSTQYF. The chain is built from TRBV24-1 and TRBJ2-3; D unresolved. Trimming removed 8 bases from V and 8 bases from J, with 13 bases in between. The CDR3 runs to 12 residues. Germline V gene data show CDR1 as KGHDR and CDR2 as SFDVKD.

On this clonotype: This may be a read error: a much more frequent sequence differs by one nucleotide. The CDR3 bases are TGCAGTGCTAGCCCGCTGACTAGTCCTGGTGTGGATACGCAGTATTTT. Its translation is CSASPLTSPGVDTQYF. The chain links TRBV20-1 to TRBJ2-3; D may be TRBD2 (6 bases). The germline gives CDR1 DFQATT, CDR2 SNEGSKA (reference sequence). This CDR3 comprises 16 residues. The V and J ends lost 3 bases and 6 bases respectively, with 22 bases between them.

This clonotype was detected ten times or more. The rearrangement joins TRBV2 to TRBJ1-5; D not resolved. The length of the CDR3 is 13 residues. V was trimmed by 5 bases and J by 8 bases, leaving 13 bases between them. CDR1 is SNHLY and CDR2 is FYNNEI in the germline V gene. CDR3 amino acids: CASSRQSWEPQHF. The CDR3 coding sequence is TGTGCCAGCAGTAGACAATCTTGGGAGCCCCAGCATTTT. Filled out from reference TRBV2 and TRBJ1-5, the complete variable domain reads EPEVTQTPSHQVTQMGQEVILRCVPISNHLYFYWYRQILGQKVEFLVSFYNNEISEKSEIFDDQFSVERPDGSNFTLKIRSTKLEDSAMYFCASSRQSWEPQHFGDGTRLSIL.

This clonotype was observed many times. This rearrangement joins TRBV18 to TRBJ2-7; tentatively, D is TRBD1 (6 bases). Germline assignment: CDR1 KGHSH and CDR2 LQKENI. V lost 4 bases and J lost 7, with 17 bases in between. The CDR3 has 14 amino acids. CDR3 residues: CASSLDQGRWEQYF. The CDR3 nucleotides read TGTGCCAGCTCACTCGATCAGGGGCGCTGGGAGCAGTACTTC.

This clonotype has only a few counts. This chain connects TRBV18 to TRBJ1-5, with TRBD1 matching over 9 bases. The trim removed 4 bases at V and 3 bases at J, leaving 10 bases unmatched. CDR3 size: 17 residues. The V gene's germline CDR1 is KGHSH and CDR2 LQKENI. Here the CDR3 reads CASSLSGTGMANQPQHF. As DNA, the CDR3 is TGTGCCAGCTCACTCTCTGGGACAGGGATGGCCAATCAGCCCCAGCATTTT.

This clonotype was detected ten times or more. This chain uses TRBV12-3 or TRBV12-4 with TRBJ1-2; 8 bases line up with TRBD1. Unmatched junction bases numbered 1, after V lost 3 bases and J lost 7 bases. The CDR3 covers 12 residues. The CDR3 bases are TGTGCCAGCAGTTTCGGACAGGGTGGCTACACCTTC. This codes for CASSFGQGGYTF.

This clonotype was counted at least ten times. The chain carries TRBV20-1 and TRBJ2-5; D is ambiguous. The CDR3 runs 11 residues. The V end was cut by 3 bases, the J end by 7 bases, with 9 bases between. CDR1 is DFQATT and CDR2 is SNEGSKA in the germline V gene (reference sequence). CDR3 region: CSARRLGTQYF. CDR3 bases: TGCAGTGCTAGGCGACTGGGGACCCAGTACTTC.

This clonotype was counted at least ten times. This chain connects TRBV6-2 or TRBV6-3 to TRBJ1-5, with D tentatively TRBD1 (6 bases). Germline V gene data show CDR1 as MNHEY and CDR2 as SVGEGT. This CDR3 is 18 amino acids long. Trimming cost V 3 bases and J 4 bases, with 22 bases left between them. Here the CDR3 DNA reads TGTGCCAGCAGTTATTCGCTCGGTCGAGAGCAGGGGAATCAGCCCCAGCATTTT. Protein sequence: CASSYSLGREQGNQPQHF.

This clonotype was counted at least ten times. The chain has TRBV6-5 and TRBJ1-3, with 10 bases fitting TRBD1. Per germline, CDR1 MNHEY and CDR2 SVGAGI. This CDR3 comprises 21 residues. Trimming removed 0 bases from V and 1 base from J; junction bases left unmatched: 15. CDR3 DNA: TGTGCCAGCAGTTACTCGATTCACCGGGACAGGGGATCGAAGTCTGGAAACACCATATATTTT. Protein sequence: CASSYSIHRDRGSKSGNTIYF.

This clonotype was observed many times. CDR3 DNA sequence: TGTGCCAGCAGGCTGGACCATAATAATGAAAAACTGTTTTTT. Translating it yields CASRLDHNNEKLFF. The V gene is TRBV12-3 or TRBV12-4, the J gene TRBJ1-4; D gene ambiguous. V shed 6 bases and J shed 4 bases, with 12 bases lying between them. The CDR3 sequence is 14 residues long.

In this sample, this clonotype turned up a few times. The CDR3 coding sequence is TGTGCCAGCAGCACTCCGACAGGGACCTATGGCTACACCTTC. Amino acids: CASSTPTGTYGYTF. This chain connects TRBV7-8 to TRBJ1-2; 7 bases fit TRBD1. The trim removed 5 bases at V and 4 bases at J, leaving 7 bases unmatched. This CDR3 has 14 amino acids. The germline gives CDR1 SGHVS, CDR2 FQNEAQ.

At least ten counts were recorded for this clonotype. The CDR3 protein is CASRRTGTIYEQYF. CDR3 DNA: TGTGCCAGCCGCCGGACAGGGACCATCTACGAGCAGTACTTC. The J gene is TRBJ2-7, the V gene TRBV2; TRBD1 agrees at 8 bases. Germline CDR1 SNHLY, CDR2 FYNNEI. The junction had 9 bases not matched to a gene; V was cut back by 8 bases and J by 3 bases. This CDR3 has 14 amino acids.

In this sample, this clonotype turned up many times. The chain joins TRBV28 to TRBJ2-3, with 7 bases fitting TRBD2. V was clipped by 6 bases and J by 5 bases; unmatched bases: 17. The CDR3 extends over 17 amino acids. Germline-derived CDR1 and CDR2 are MDHEN and SYDVKM. The DNA for the CDR3 is TGTGCCAGCAGGCTCTTGAAACCTTCAATAGCGGGAGATACGCAGTATTTT. Protein: CASRLLKPSIAGDTQYF. Based on the CDR3 plus reference TRBV28 and TRBJ2-3, the full variable domain is DVKVTQSSRYLVKRTGEKVFLECVQDMDHENMFWYRQDPGLGLRLIYFSYDVKMKEKGDIPEGYSVSREKKERFSLILESASTNQTSMYLCASRLLKPSIAGDTQYFGPGTRLTVL.

This clonotype was observed at least ten times. J is TRBJ1-1 and V is TRBV7-2; D not resolved. Germline CDR1 reads SGHTA; CDR2 reads FQGNSA. This CDR3 contains 12 residues. The V and J ends lost 3 bases and 2 bases respectively, with 4 bases between them. CDR3 nucleotide sequence: TGTGCCAGCAGCTTCGCAAACACTGAAGCTTTCTTT. Translating it yields CASSFANTEAFF.

This clonotype was counted between two and nine times. The V gene is TRBV19, the J gene TRBJ1-5; no definite D call. The length of the CDR3 is 13 residues. V lost 4 bases to trimming and J lost 4 bases, with 8 bases between them. CDR1 is LNHDA, CDR2 SQIVND, per germline (reference sequence). The CDR3 nucleotides read TGTGCCAGTAGTACGGGGAATAATCAGCCCCAGCATTTT. It specifies CASSTGNNQPQHF.

A few counts support this clonotype. The J gene is TRBJ2-7, the V gene TRBV27; D might be TRBD1 (6 bases). Germline V gene data show CDR1 as MNHEY and CDR2 as SMNVEV (reference sequence). V lost 6 bases and J 2 bases, leaving 11 bases between the germline ends. This CDR3 region has 13 residues. The CDR3 DNA reads as TGTGCCAGCAGCTGGGACAATACCTACGAGCAGTACTTC. This sequence encodes CASSWDNTYEQYF.

This clonotype was seen repeatedly, ten times or more. The rearrangement links TRBV20-1 to TRBJ1-1; tentatively, D is TRBD1 (6 bases). This CDR3 has 14 residues. CDR1 is DFQATT, CDR2 SNEGSKA, per germline (reference sequence). Deletions cut 3 bases from V and 1 base from J, with 12 bases between. The CDR3 here is CSASRQVRNTEAFF. For the CDR3, the DNA is TGCAGTGCTAGTCGACAGGTGCGGAACACTGAAGCTTTCTTT.

Many counts were recorded for this clonotype. The J gene is TRBJ2-2, the V gene TRBV12-3 or TRBV12-4; 9 nucleotides match TRBD1. The CDR3 consists of 16 residues. The junction had 7 bases not matched to a gene; V was cut back by 5 bases and J by 3 bases. The CDR3 coding sequence is TGTGCCAGCAGTCCCCCGGACAGGGGTTACACCGGGGAGCTGTTTTTT. It codes for CASSPPDRGYTGELFF.

The sample holds many counts of this clonotype. CDR3: CASAVGGDTQYF. The DNA of the CDR3 is TGTGCCAGCGCCGTCGGCGGGGATACGCAGTATTTT. The J gene is TRBJ2-3, the V gene TRBV11-2, with D possibly being TRBD2 (5 bases). Deletions cut 8 bases from V and 6 bases from J, with 12 bases between. The germline CDR1 and CDR2 sequences are SGHAT and FQNNGV. The CDR3 has 12 residues.

This clonotype has more than one count but fewer than ten. The rearrangement uses TRBV12-3 or TRBV12-4 and TRBJ1-6; possible D gene TRBD1, 5 bases. V lost 1 base and J lost 7, with 11 bases in between. The length of the CDR3 is 15 residues. Here the CDR3 reads CASSLVGQGNSPLHF. The CDR3, as DNA: TGTGCCAGCAGTTTAGTGGGTCAGGGAAATTCACCCCTCCACTTT.

In the case of this clonotype: The junction shows a germline mismatch at one end, possibly a read error. The rearrangement uses TRBV6-5 and TRBJ2-3; the D gene could be TRBD1 or TRBD2 (6 bases each). Looked up from germline, CDR1 is MNHEY and CDR2 is SVGAGI. The CDR3 is made up of 17 amino acids. DNA for the CDR3: TGTGCCGGCAGTTCGGGACTGGGGGCCGGCTTTGCAGATACGCAGTATTTT. It is translated as CAGSSGLGAGFADTQYF.

Many counts were recorded for this clonotype. The V gene is TRBV11-2, the J gene TRBJ2-7; D is ambiguous. V lost 6 bases to trimming and J lost 0 bases, with 12 bases between them. The CDR3 extends over 14 amino acids. CDR1 SGHAT and CDR2 FQNNGV come from the germline V gene. CDR3 nucleotide sequence: TGTGCCAGCAGTTCGACACTAAGCTCCTACGAGCAGTACTTC. This codes for CASSSTLSSYEQYF. The full variable domain, rest sourced from reference TRBV11-2 and TRBJ2-7, is EAGVAQSPRYKIIEKRQSVAFWCNPISGHATLYWYQQILGQGPKLLIQFQNNGVVDDSQLPKDRFSAERLKGVDSTLKIQPAKLEDSAVYLCASSSTLSSYEQYFGPGTRLTVT.

This clonotype was counted only a few times. The chain joins TRBV20-1 to TRBJ2-1; 7 positions match TRBD2. The length of the CDR3 is 14 residues. The germline V gene encodes CDR1 DFQATT and CDR2 SNEGSKA (reference sequence). Germline trimming cut 3 bases from V and 3 bases from J; bases unmatched to any gene: 5. The CDR3 region has the DNA TGCAGTGCTAGGACTAGCACCTACTACAATGAGCAGTTCTTC. The encoded protein is CSARTSTYYNEQFF.

This clonotype was seen many times. The chain recombines TRBV12-3 or TRBV12-4 with TRBJ2-3; TRBD2 matches 14 bases. The CDR3 sequence is 15 residues long. V lost 6 bases, J lost 5 bases, and 4 bases stayed unmatched. CDR3 nucleotides: TGTGCCAGCAGACCCGGGACTAGCGGGAGAGATACGCAGTATTTT. Its translation is CASRPGTSGRDTQYF.

This clonotype was detected many times. The V and J genes are TRBV28 and TRBJ1-5; D gene unclear. Trimming took 6 bases from V and 4 from J, leaving 19 bases between them. Germline V gives CDR1 MDHEN, CDR2 SYDVKM. CDR3 length equals 16 residues. For the CDR3, the DNA is TGTGCCAGCAGCCTACGGACCCCTGAGAGAAATCAGCCCCAGCATTTT. Amino acids: CASSLRTPERNQPQHF.